This passage covers 10 T cell receptor beta chains from one sample sequenced in a study of shared clonotypes between healthy human individuals. Sequencing was performed with immunoSEQ multiplex PCR; in TCRdb, only in-frame clones are kept and a portion is missing. The sample lists over 1.5 million clones, approximately 98% occurring once. Input material: naive CD4+ T cells sorted from blood. Specified subset: CD45RA+ positively selected. These TCRs come from a young man in good health.

This chain connects TRBV25-1 to TRBJ2-5; no reliable D call. The length of the CDR3 is 18 residues. The germline V and J ends were trimmed by 0 bases and 5 bases, with 22 bases remaining between them. Germline CDR1 and CDR2: MGHDK and SYGVNS. In nucleotides, the CDR3 is TGTGCCAGCAGTGAATATAAATCCGCCGCACCCCTGGCGGAGACCCAGTACTTC. Translating gives CASSEYKSAAPLAETQYF.

The chain links TRBV13 to TRBJ2-7; 15 nucleotides align to TRBD2. Germline V lookup: CDR1 PRHDT, CDR2 FYEKMQ (reference sequence). The CDR3 is 17 amino acids. V was pared by 7 bases and J by 3 bases, with 10 bases of the junction left unmatched. The CDR3 protein is CASTRGGTSGRFYEQYF. The CDR3 DNA is TGTGCCAGCACCCGAGGTGGGACTAGCGGGAGGTTCTACGAGCAGTACTTC.

The gene calls are TRBV10-1 and TRBJ2-1; D is tentatively TRBD1 or TRBD2 (5 bases each). The CDR3 sequence is 16 residues long. V lost 0 bases to trimming and J lost 8 bases, with 17 bases between them. In germline, CDR1 is WNHNN, CDR2 SYGVQD (reference sequence). The CDR3 sequence is CASSESGGSGADEQFF. The DNA for the CDR3 is TGCGCCAGCAGTGAGTCTGGTGGGAGTGGGGCGGATGAGCAGTTCTTC.

The chain has TRBV18 and TRBJ2-1, with a possible D match to TRBD2 (6 bases). Germline-derived CDR1 and CDR2 are KGHSH and LQKENI. Trimming left V 4 bases short and J 5 bases short, with 12 bases between. The CDR3 has 14 residues. The CDR3 reads CASSQIAANNEQFF. CDR3 sequence (DNA): TGTGCCAGCTCACAGATAGCGGCCAACAATGAGCAGTTCTTC.

The rearrangement joins TRBV5-5 to TRBJ2-7, with a possible D match to TRBD1 (5 bases). This CDR3 region has 14 residues. V lost 4 bases, J lost 3 bases, and 14 bases lay in between. CDR1 is SGHKS and CDR2 is YYEKEE in the germline V gene (reference sequence). CDR3 loop: CASSPAGLVYEQYF. CDR3 DNA: TGTGCCAGCAGCCCAGCAGGGCTAGTCTACGAGCAGTACTTC.

This rearrangement joins TRBV30 to TRBJ2-7, with D tentatively TRBD2 (6 bases). The germline gives CDR1 GTSNPN, CDR2 SVGIG (reference sequence). The CDR3 totals 10 residues. The CDR3 nucleotides are TGTGGGGGAGGTACGGATGAGCAGTACTTC. It codes for CGGGTDEQYF.

The table lists this clone with a count of one. The CDR3 region has the DNA TGTGCCAGCAGCTTGGCTCCTAGCGGGTACAATGAGCAGTTCTTC. It is translated as CASSLAPSGYNEQFF. The chain is built from TRBV5-4 and TRBJ2-1; 8 nucleotides align to TRBD2. The CDR3 spans 15 residues. The ends lost 0 bases at V and 4 bases at J; junction bases unmatched: 3. From germline, CDR1 is SGHNT and CDR2 YYREEE (reference sequence).

V is TRBV4-3 and J is TRBJ2-7; the match to TRBD1 covers 7 bases. The CDR3 length is 15 residues. Losses at the gene ends were 0 bases for V and 6 bases for J; bases not matched to a gene: 8. From germline, CDR1 is LGHNA and CDR2 YSLEER. The DNA of the CDR3 is TGCGCCAGCAGCCAAGATCAAGGGGGCTTTGTCGAGCAGTACTTC. Translating gives CASSQDQGGFVEQYF.

The rearrangement uses TRBV27 and TRBJ2-1; 11 nucleotides line up with TRBD2. CDR1 is MNHEY and CDR2 is SMNVEV in the germline V gene (reference sequence). The CDR3 consists of 18 residues. V gave up 4 bases and J gave up 7 bases; unmatched junction bases: 15. The CDR3 DNA reads as TGTGCCAGCAGTTCAGTTCTACGACTAGCGGGGTCTGGGAATGAGCAGTTCTTC. The encoded protein is CASSSVLRLAGSGNEQFF.

A remark on this clone: In the same sample, other DNA sequences code for this CDR3. The chain links TRBV7-9 to TRBJ2-1; 10 positions match TRBD2. This CDR3 region has 15 residues. CDR1 and CDR2 (germline): SEHNR, FQNEAQ (reference sequence). J was trimmed by 0 bases and V by 5 bases; bases with no gene match: 1. CDR3 protein: CASSPSGSSYNEQFF. CDR3 nucleotides: TGTGCCAGCAGCCCTAGCGGGAGCTCCTACAATGAGCAGTTCTTC.